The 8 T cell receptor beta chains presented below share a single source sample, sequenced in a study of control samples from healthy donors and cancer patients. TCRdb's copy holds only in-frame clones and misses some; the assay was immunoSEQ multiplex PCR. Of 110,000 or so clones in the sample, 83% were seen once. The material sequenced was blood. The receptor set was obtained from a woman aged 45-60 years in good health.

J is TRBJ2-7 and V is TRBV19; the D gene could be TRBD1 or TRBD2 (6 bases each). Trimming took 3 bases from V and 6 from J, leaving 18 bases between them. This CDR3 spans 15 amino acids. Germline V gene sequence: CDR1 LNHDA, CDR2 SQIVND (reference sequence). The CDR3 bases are TGTGCCAGTAGTATGGGATGGAGAGGAGGGGGCGAGCAGTACTTC. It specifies CASSMGWRGGGEQYF. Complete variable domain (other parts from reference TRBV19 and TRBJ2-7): DGGITQSPKYLFRKEGQNVTLSCEQNLNHDAMYWYRQDPGQGLRLIYYSQIVNDFQKGDIAEGYSVSREKKESFPLTVTSAQKNPTAFYLCASSMGWRGGGEQYFGPGTRLTVT.

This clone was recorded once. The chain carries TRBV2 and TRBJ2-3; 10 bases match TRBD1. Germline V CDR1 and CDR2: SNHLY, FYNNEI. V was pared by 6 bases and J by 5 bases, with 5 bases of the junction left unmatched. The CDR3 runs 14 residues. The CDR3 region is CASRRGQGIDTQYF. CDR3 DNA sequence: TGTGCCAGCAGGAGGGGACAGGGGATAGATACGCAGTATTTT.

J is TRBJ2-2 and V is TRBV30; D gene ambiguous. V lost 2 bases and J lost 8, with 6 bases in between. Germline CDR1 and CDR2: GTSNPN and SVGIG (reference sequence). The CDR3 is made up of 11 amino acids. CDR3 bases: TGTGCCTGGAGTCTTGGAGGGGAGCTGTTTTTT. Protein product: CAWSLGGELFF.

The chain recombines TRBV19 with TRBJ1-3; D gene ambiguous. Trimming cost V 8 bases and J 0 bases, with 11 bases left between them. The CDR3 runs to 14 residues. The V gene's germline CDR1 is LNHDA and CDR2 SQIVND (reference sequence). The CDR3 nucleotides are TGTGCCAGTGGCGGCCGACCCTCTGGAAACACCATATATTTT. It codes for CASGGRPSGNTIYF.

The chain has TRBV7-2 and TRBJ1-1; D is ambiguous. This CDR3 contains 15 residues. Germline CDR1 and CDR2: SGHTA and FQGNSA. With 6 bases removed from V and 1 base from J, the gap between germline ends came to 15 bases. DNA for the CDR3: TGTGCCAGCAGACACCCGTCACGTCAGAACACTGAAGCTTTCTTT. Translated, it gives CASRHPSRQNTEAFF.

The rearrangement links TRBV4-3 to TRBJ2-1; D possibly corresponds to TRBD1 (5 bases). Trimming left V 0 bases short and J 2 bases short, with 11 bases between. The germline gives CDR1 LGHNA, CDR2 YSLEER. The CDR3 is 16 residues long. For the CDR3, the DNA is TGCGCCAGCAGCCAAGAGGTTGGGGCAACCTACAATGAGCAGTTCTTC. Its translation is CASSQEVGATYNEQFF.

The CDR3 DNA reads TGTGCCAGCAGTGCCCCAGGGACAGGAGATCAGCCCCAGCATTTT. This gives the protein CASSAPGTGDQPQHF. V is TRBV6-2 or TRBV6-3 and J is TRBJ1-5, with 8 bases matching TRBD1. The V gene's germline CDR1 is MNHEY and CDR2 SVGEGT. The CDR3 has 15 residues. V trimming: 5 bases; J trimming: 5 bases; junction bases outside the gene matches: 8.

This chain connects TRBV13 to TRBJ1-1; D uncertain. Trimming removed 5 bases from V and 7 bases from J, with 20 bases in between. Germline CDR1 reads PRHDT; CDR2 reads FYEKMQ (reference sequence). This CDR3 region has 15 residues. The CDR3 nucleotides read TGTGCCAGCAGCCCTTACACCGGCGGGCCGGATGAAGCTTTCTTT. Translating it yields CASSPYTGGPDEAFF.